One and the same sample provided the 8 T cell receptor beta chains below, sequenced in a study of cytomegalovirus exposure and HLA in healthy donors (dated by TCRdb to the late 2010s). Preparation of the library involved the immunoSEQ multiplex PCR assay. For the multiplex PCR, a mixture combining 60 forward primers for TCR Vbeta segments and 13 reverse primers for TCR Jbeta segments was used. Here the immuneACCESS table is served through TCRdb, limited to in-frame sequences with V and J called. Missing clones are a known gap in these copies; in checked studies unresolved V genes cover under half, and the rest lacks a known reason. Here the sample has under 200,000 clones; roughly 75% occur a single time. The ten largest clones take up around 2.4% of the sample. Sequencing was done on a sample of PBMCs. These TCRs come from a female donor in good health and CMV-seronegative.

The V call is TRBV6-1, the J call TRBJ2-1, with 8 bases aligning to TRBD2. This CDR3 region has 14 residues. Trimming removed 7 bases from V and 4 bases from J; junction bases left unmatched: 6. Germline assignment: CDR1 MNHNS and CDR2 SASEGT. The CDR3 here is CASTPGGGYNEQFF. CDR3 sequence (DNA): TGTGCCAGCACCCCCGGGGGGGGATACAATGAGCAGTTCTTC.

There are a few counts of this clone. V gene TRBV28 combines with J gene TRBJ1-2; no clear D gene. The V gene's germline CDR1 is MDHEN and CDR2 SYDVKM. V dropped 4 bases and J dropped 8 bases, with 17 bases sitting between them. The CDR3 consists of 14 residues. In nucleotides, the CDR3 is TGTGCCAGCAGTTCGCTCAGAGGGTCAGAGGGCTACACCTTC. As protein: CASSSLRGSEGYTF.

The rearrangement links TRBV4-3 to TRBJ2-5; TRBD1 matches at 8 bases. Germline trimming cut 2 bases from V and 5 bases from J; bases unmatched to any gene: 7. This CDR3 is built from 15 residues. Germline V lookup: CDR1 LGHNA, CDR2 YSLEER. CDR3 amino acids: CASSQLGQGRETQYF. In nucleotides, the CDR3 is TGCGCCAGCAGCCAATTAGGACAGGGACGGGAGACCCAGTACTTC.

The chain links TRBV7-9 to TRBJ2-7, with 7 bases that match TRBD1. The V gene's germline CDR1 is SEHNR and CDR2 FQNEAQ (reference sequence). The CDR3 totals 14 residues. The trim removed 3 bases at V and 3 bases at J, leaving 5 bases unmatched. Here the CDR3 reads CASSFRDSFYEQYF. The DNA of the CDR3 is TGTGCCAGCAGCTTCCGGGACAGCTTCTACGAGCAGTACTTC. Complete variable domain (other parts from reference TRBV7-9 and TRBJ2-7): DTGVSQNPRHKITKRGQNVTFRCDPISEHNRLYWYRQTLGQGPEFLTYFQNEAQLEKSRLLSDRFSAERPKGSFSTLEIQRTEQGDSAMYLCASSFRDSFYEQYFGPGTRLTVT.

The chain links TRBV4-1 to TRBJ2-1, with TRBD1 matching 10 bases. CDR1 and CDR2 from the germline V gene are MGHRA and YSYEKL. The CDR3 extends over 17 amino acids. Unmatched junction bases numbered 9, after V lost 4 bases and J lost 3 bases. DNA of the CDR3: TGCGCCAGCAGCCGCCTAACCGGGACAGGGGTCTACAATGAGCAGTTCTTC. Translating it yields CASSRLTGTGVYNEQFF.

The chain links TRBV9 to TRBJ1-1; D might be TRBD1 (5 bases). The CDR3 runs 14 residues. Germline V CDR1 and CDR2: SGDLS, YYNGEE. Trimming shortened V by 4 bases and J by 4 bases, and 14 bases separated the two germline ends. CDR3 nucleotide sequence: TGTGCCAGCAGCCCACAGGTTATTGGCACTGAAGCTTTCTTT. As protein: CASSPQVIGTEAFF.

The chain joins TRBV28 to TRBJ1-6, with D possibly TRBD1 on 6 matching bases. Germline V gene data show CDR1 as MDHEN and CDR2 as SYDVKM. V dropped 7 bases and J dropped 5 bases, with 12 bases sitting between them. CDR3 length: 14 residues. DNA of the CDR3: TGTGCCAGCATGCAGGGGTGGAATAATTCACCCCTCCACTTT. It codes for CASMQGWNNSPLHF.

The chain couples TRBV6-1 to TRBJ2-7; D ambiguous. Germline CDR1 and CDR2: MNHNS and SASEGT. Deletions cut 6 bases from V and 3 bases from J, with 9 bases between. The CDR3 spans 12 residues. The CDR3, as DNA: TGTGCCAGCAGAAACGGTTACTACGAGCAGTACTTC. Translating gives CASRNGYYEQYF.